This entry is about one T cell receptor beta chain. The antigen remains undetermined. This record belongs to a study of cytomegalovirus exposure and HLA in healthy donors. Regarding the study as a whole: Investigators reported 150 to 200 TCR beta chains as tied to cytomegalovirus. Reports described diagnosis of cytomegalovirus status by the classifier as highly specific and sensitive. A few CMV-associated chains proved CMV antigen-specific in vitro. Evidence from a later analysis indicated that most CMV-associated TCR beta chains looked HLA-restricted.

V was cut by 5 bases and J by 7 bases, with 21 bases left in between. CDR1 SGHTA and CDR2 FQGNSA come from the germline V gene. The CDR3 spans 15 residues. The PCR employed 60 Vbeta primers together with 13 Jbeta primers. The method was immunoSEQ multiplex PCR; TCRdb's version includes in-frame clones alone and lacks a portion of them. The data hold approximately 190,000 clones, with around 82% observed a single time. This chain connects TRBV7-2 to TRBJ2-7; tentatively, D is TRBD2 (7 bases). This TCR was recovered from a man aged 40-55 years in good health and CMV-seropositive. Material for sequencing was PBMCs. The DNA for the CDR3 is TGTGCCAGCAGCCCGAGGGGGGGGCTGTTGTTGGAGCAGTACTTC. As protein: CASSPRGGLLLEQYF.